This TCR beta chain was captured in a study of T cell repertoires in cytomegalovirus infection. One entry per CDR3 protein, called by TCRdb with MiXCR from the reads. The repertoire holds hundreds of thousands of distinct CDR3 sequences, 30% to 40% seen once, with roughly an eighth in the top ten. Note on this clonotype: Antigen specificity is unknown. A single base separates this from a much larger clone, so it may be a read error.

Germline CDR1 is MDHEN and CDR2 is SYDVKM. This CDR3 has 15 amino acids. V lost 1 base to trimming and J lost 2 bases, with 11 bases between them. Study conclusions and caveats: It was HLA-C-restricted CMV-specific TCR beta clonotypes that dominated the response ex vivo. The cumulative frequency of public TCR beta families distinguished individuals who carried CMV together with the relevant HLA.

The source material was PBMCs. The clonotype comes from a human donor in good health (CMV status not recorded). Some clones in this sample may be carry-over from other donors' samples. V and J are TRBV28 and TRBJ2-5; a weak D match, TRBD2 (6 bases). In nucleotides, the CDR3 is TGTGCCAGCAGTTTATACGGGGGATTTCAAGAGACCCAGTACTTC. It translates to CASSLYGGFQETQYF.